The rows below give T cell receptor beta chains drawn from one sample of a study of T cell responses to AZD1222 COVID-19 vaccine. The assay was immunoSEQ multiplex PCR, and TCRdb's table has in-frame clones only and misses some. The data contain 70,000 to 90,000 clones, roughly 80% of them singletons. The input for sequencing was peripheral blood, taken on day 0 of AZD1222 vaccination. These receptors were obtained from an adult in good health. CDR3s include the opening cysteine and the closing phenylalanine or tryptophan. The order of the fields is D gene, V gene, J gene, clone size, CDR3 protein, CDR3 DNA. The D gene is left open where the match is weak. Clone size, where shown, is once, few, many, or a class for clones that have expanded.

d_gene: .
v_gene: TRBV7-2
j_gene: TRBJ2-1
abundance: once
CDR3aa: CASSLAGALFNEQFF
CDR3nt: TGTGCCAGCAGCTTAGCGGGAGCCCTATTCAATGAGCAGTTCTTC

d_gene: .
v_gene: TRBV5-4
j_gene: TRBJ2-7
abundance: few
CDR3aa: CASSLDRSSYEQYF
CDR3nt: TGTGCCAGCAGCTTGGACAGAAGCTCCTACGAGCAGTACTTC

d_gene: .
v_gene: TRBV7-2
j_gene: TRBJ2-5
abundance: .
CDR3aa: CASSFSAHETQYF
CDR3nt: TGTGCCAGCAGCTTTAGTGCCCATGAGACCCAGTACTTC

d_gene: .
v_gene: TRBV30
j_gene: TRBJ2-1
abundance: .
CDR3aa: CAWSGRSKQFF
CDR3nt: TGTGCCTGGAGTGGCCGCTCGAAGCAGTTCTTC

d_gene: .
v_gene: TRBV5-1
j_gene: TRBJ1-6
abundance: .
CDR3aa: CASSLSREGSPLHF
CDR3nt: TGCGCCAGCAGCTTGTCCAGGGAGGGGTCACCCCTCCACTTT

d_gene: TRBD2
v_gene: TRBV5-4
j_gene: TRBJ2-7
abundance: .
CDR3aa: CASSLPGASGRSEQYF
CDR3nt: TGTGCCAGCAGCTTGCCCGGGGCTAGCGGGAGGAGCGAGCAGTACTTC

d_gene: .
v_gene: TRBV14
j_gene: TRBJ2-1
abundance: .
CDR3aa: CASSPISGGTLRSYNEQFF
CDR3nt: TGTGCCAGCAGCCCTATATCCGGGGGAACACTGAGGTCCTACAATGAGCAGTTCTTC

d_gene: TRBD1
v_gene: TRBV5-8
j_gene: TRBJ2-2
abundance: .
CDR3aa: CASSLRQGLGNTGELFF
CDR3nt: TGTGCCAGCAGCCTTAGACAGGGGCTGGGGAACACCGGGGAGCTGTTTTTT

d_gene: .
v_gene: TRBV5-1
j_gene: TRBJ1-4
abundance: .
CDR3aa: CASSPDRPRNEKLFF
CDR3nt: TGCGCCAGCAGCCCCGACAGGCCCCGTAATGAAAAACTGTTTTTT

d_gene: .
v_gene: TRBV5-6
j_gene: TRBJ2-3
abundance: few
CDR3aa: CASSFTGQRDTQYF
CDR3nt: TGTGCCAGCAGCTTTACAGGTCAGAGAGATACGCAGTATTTT

d_gene: .
v_gene: TRBV7-8
j_gene: TRBJ2-1
abundance: .
CDR3aa: CASSPRANEQFF
CDR3nt: TGTGCCAGCAGCCCCAGGGCCAATGAGCAGTTCTTC

d_gene: .
v_gene: TRBV29-1
j_gene: TRBJ2-2
abundance: .
CDR3aa: CSVEGLTETNTGELFF
CDR3nt: TGCAGCGTTGAAGGGCTAACGGAGACGAACACCGGGGAGCTGTTTTTT

d_gene: TRBD1
v_gene: TRBV25-1
j_gene: TRBJ2-7
abundance: .
CDR3aa: CASSEPGDRGYEQYF
CDR3nt: TGTGCCAGCAGTGAACCCGGGGACAGGGGGTACGAGCAGTACTTC

d_gene: .
v_gene: TRBV5-5
j_gene: TRBJ1-1
abundance: .
CDR3aa: CASSLAGGATEAFF
CDR3nt: TGTGCCAGCAGCTTGGCCGGGGGGGCCACTGAAGCTTTCTTT

d_gene: .
v_gene: TRBV18
j_gene: TRBJ2-7
abundance: .
CDR3aa: CASSPRSVTGEQYF
CDR3nt: TGTGCCAGCTCACCACGTAGCGTTACGGGCGAGCAGTACTTC

d_gene: .
v_gene: TRBV11-2
j_gene: TRBJ2-7
abundance: .
CDR3aa: CASSIDRPSSYEQYF
CDR3nt: TGTGCCAGCAGCATAGACAGGCCCAGCTCCTACGAGCAGTACTTC

d_gene: .
v_gene: TRBV18
j_gene: TRBJ2-1
abundance: .
CDR3aa: CASSPPRVEYNEQFF
CDR3nt: TGTGCCAGCTCACCACCGAGGGTTGAATACAATGAGCAGTTCTTC

d_gene: TRBD2
v_gene: TRBV5-4
j_gene: TRBJ2-2
abundance: .
CDR3aa: CASSFDSGSPGELFF
CDR3nt: TGTGCCAGCAGCTTTGATAGCGGGAGCCCCGGGGAGCTGTTTTTT

d_gene: .
v_gene: TRBV23-1
j_gene: TRBJ1-5
abundance: .
CDR3aa: CASSHRDNNQPQHF
CDR3nt: TGCGCCAGCAGTCATCGGGACAACAATCAGCCCCAGCATTTT

d_gene: TRBD2
v_gene: TRBV28
j_gene: TRBJ2-2
abundance: .
CDR3aa: CASKVSGSTGELFF
CDR3nt: TGTGCCAGCAAGGTTAGCGGGTCCACCGGGGAGCTGTTTTTT

d_gene: TRBD1
v_gene: TRBV29-1
j_gene: TRBJ1-2
abundance: few
CDR3aa: CSVITLRQGAGYGYTF
CDR3nt: TGCAGCGTTATTACATTACGACAGGGGGCGGGCTATGGCTACACCTTC

d_gene: TRBD2
v_gene: TRBV11-2
j_gene: TRBJ2-1
abundance: .
CDR3aa: CASSLWTSGYNEQFF
CDR3nt: TGTGCCAGCAGCTTGTGGACTAGCGGATACAATGAGCAGTTCTTC

d_gene: TRBD2
v_gene: TRBV19
j_gene: TRBJ2-3
abundance: .
CDR3aa: CASSPRGAQGSTDTQYF
CDR3nt: TGTGCCAGTAGTCCGCGGGGGGCCCAGGGGAGCACAGATACGCAGTATTTT

d_gene: TRBD2
v_gene: TRBV5-1
j_gene: TRBJ2-7
abundance: few
CDR3aa: CASSLQAGDEQYF
CDR3nt: TGCGCCAGCAGCCTTCAAGCGGGAGACGAGCAGTACTTC

d_gene: .
v_gene: TRBV18
j_gene: TRBJ1-4
abundance: few
CDR3aa: CASSPQPLWTNEKLFF
CDR3nt: TGTGCCAGCTCACCACAGCCCCTCTGGACTAATGAAAAACTGTTTTTT

d_gene: .
v_gene: TRBV6-5
j_gene: TRBJ1-1
abundance: .
CDR3aa: CASRPVGGGEAFF
CDR3nt: TGTGCCAGCAGACCCGTGGGGGGGGGCGAGGCTTTCTTT

d_gene: TRBD2
v_gene: TRBV30
j_gene: TRBJ2-3
abundance: .
CDR3aa: CAWSVGSGSVDTQYF
CDR3nt: TGTGCCTGGAGTGTGGGTAGCGGGAGTGTAGATACGCAGTATTTT

d_gene: .
v_gene: TRBV19
j_gene: TRBJ2-5
abundance: .
CDR3aa: CASTPSGPQETQYF
CDR3nt: TGTGCCAGTACCCCAAGTGGGCCACAAGAGACCCAGTACTTC

d_gene: .
v_gene: TRBV5-6
j_gene: TRBJ1-1
abundance: .
CDR3aa: CASSLYGGGTEAFF
CDR3nt: TGTGCCAGCAGCTTGTATGGGGGCGGCACTGAAGCTTTCTTT

d_gene: TRBD1
v_gene: TRBV5-4
j_gene: TRBJ1-6
abundance: .
CDR3aa: CASTLTGTGPSPLHF
CDR3nt: TGTGCCAGCACCCTCACCGGGACAGGGCCTTCACCCCTCCACTTT

d_gene: TRBD2
v_gene: TRBV5-1
j_gene: TRBJ2-5
abundance: few
CDR3aa: CASSFGLAGWETQYF
CDR3nt: TGCGCCAGCAGCTTCGGACTAGCGGGTTGGGAGACCCAGTACTTC

d_gene: .
v_gene: TRBV6-5
j_gene: TRBJ2-5
abundance: once
CDR3aa: CATSGSQETQYF
CDR3nt: TGTGCCACCTCAGGTTCACAAGAGACCCAGTACTTC

d_gene: .
v_gene: TRBV30
j_gene: TRBJ2-7
abundance: once
CDR3aa: CAWSVLGGLTYEQYF
CDR3nt: TGTGCCTGGAGTGTACTGGGAGGATTGACCTACGAGCAGTACTTC

d_gene: TRBD2
v_gene: TRBV5-1
j_gene: TRBJ2-1
abundance: .
CDR3aa: CVSSLKYGTSGDNEQFF
CDR3nt: TGCGTCAGCAGCTTGAAATACGGGACTAGCGGGGACAATGAGCAGTTCTTC

d_gene: .
v_gene: TRBV10-1
j_gene: TRBJ2-5
abundance: once
CDR3aa: CASSGAGETQYF
CDR3nt: TGCGCCAGCAGTGGGGCCGGAGAGACCCAGTACTTC

d_gene: TRBD2
v_gene: TRBV3-1/TRBV3-2
j_gene: TRBJ2-3
abundance: many
CDR3aa: CASSQELAGGPSTDTQYF
CDR3nt: TGTGCCAGCAGCCAAGAACTAGCGGGAGGGCCTAGCACAGATACGCAGTATTTT

d_gene: .
v_gene: TRBV11-2
j_gene: TRBJ2-7
abundance: .
CDR3aa: CASSSHYEQYF
CDR3nt: TGTGCCAGCAGCTCACACTACGAGCAGTACTTC

d_gene: .
v_gene: TRBV12-5
j_gene: TRBJ1-4
abundance: .
CDR3aa: CASGFPTGNTLFF
CDR3nt: TGTGCTAGTGGTTTCCCTACAGGTAACACACTGTTTTTT

d_gene: .
v_gene: TRBV5-6
j_gene: TRBJ1-5
abundance: many
CDR3aa: CASSREGPYSNQPQHF
CDR3nt: TGTGCCAGCAGCCGGGAGGGACCATATAGCAATCAGCCCCAGCATTTT

d_gene: .
v_gene: TRBV19
j_gene: TRBJ1-3
abundance: once
CDR3aa: CASSMQLSGNTIYF
CDR3nt: TGTGCCAGTAGTATGCAGTTAAGTGGAAACACCATATATTTT

d_gene: .
v_gene: TRBV5-4
j_gene: TRBJ2-7
abundance: .
CDR3aa: CASSPASSYEQYF
CDR3nt: TGTGCCAGCAGCCCAGCGAGCTCCTACGAGCAGTACTTC

d_gene: .
v_gene: TRBV7-2
j_gene: TRBJ1-2
abundance: .
CDR3aa: CASSPQVFGGYTF
CDR3nt: TGTGCCAGCAGCCCTCAGGTATTCGGGGGCTACACCTTC

d_gene: .
v_gene: TRBV7-2
j_gene: TRBJ1-3
abundance: .
CDR3aa: CASSPWVGSHSGNTIYF
CDR3nt: TGTGCCAGCAGCCCGTGGGTGGGGTCCCACTCTGGAAACACCATATATTTT

d_gene: TRBD2
v_gene: TRBV7-2
j_gene: TRBJ2-7
abundance: .
CDR3aa: CASSSERGRGSYEQYF
CDR3nt: TGTGCCAGCAGCTCAGAGCGGGGTAGGGGATCCTACGAGCAGTACTTC

d_gene: .
v_gene: TRBV9
j_gene: TRBJ1-2
abundance: .
CDR3aa: CASSTANNYGYTF
CDR3nt: TGTGCCAGCAGCACAGCCAATAACTATGGCTACACCTTC

d_gene: .
v_gene: TRBV18
j_gene: TRBJ1-3
abundance: few
CDR3aa: CASSPRLGTVIGNTIYF
CDR3nt: TGTGCCAGCTCACCAAGACTCGGGACGGTTATTGGAAACACCATATATTTT

d_gene: .
v_gene: TRBV5-5
j_gene: TRBJ2-7
abundance: .
CDR3aa: CASSLAREGFEQYF
CDR3nt: TGTGCCAGCAGCTTGGCCCGGGAAGGGTTCGAGCAGTACTTC

d_gene: TRBD1
v_gene: TRBV20-1
j_gene: TRBJ2-3
abundance: .
CDR3aa: CSAPDRDTQYF
CDR3nt: TGCAGTGCTCCGGACAGGGATACGCAGTATTTT

d_gene: TRBD2
v_gene: TRBV15
j_gene: TRBJ2-1
abundance: .
CDR3aa: CATSRAGYSGNSYNEQFF
CDR3nt: TGTGCCACCAGCAGGGCAGGGTATAGCGGGAATTCCTACAATGAGCAGTTCTTC

d_gene: .
v_gene: TRBV5-6
j_gene: TRBJ1-3
abundance: .
CDR3aa: CASSFSGSGNTIYF
CDR3nt: TGTGCCAGCAGCTTTAGTGGCTCTGGAAACACCATATATTTT

d_gene: .
v_gene: TRBV7-9
j_gene: TRBJ1-3
abundance: .
CDR3aa: CASSPWEVFGTEAGNTIYF
CDR3nt: TGTGCCAGCAGCCCTTGGGAGGTGTTCGGGACTGAGGCTGGAAACACCATATATTTT